One and the same sample provided the 18 T cell receptor beta chains below, sequenced in a study of cytomegalovirus exposure and HLA in healthy donors. Researchers ran the PCR with 60 Vbeta and 13 Jbeta primers. Produced via immunoSEQ multiplex PCR; TCRdb's table is partial and in-frame only. The table records approximately 150,000 clones, roughly two thirds of them present only once. Sample: PBMCs. The receptors stem from a woman between 18 and 29 years old in good health and CMV-seropositive.

This clone was picked up a small number of times. The chain joins TRBV7-2 to TRBJ2-3; D is ambiguous. The V and J ends lost 5 bases and 5 bases respectively, with 11 bases between them. The germline V gene has CDR1 SGHTA and CDR2 FQGNSA. This CDR3 has 13 amino acids. In DNA form, the CDR3 reads TGTGCCAGCAGCACCCAGGCCCTAGATACGCAGTATTTT. Translation: CASSTQALDTQYF.

The chain links TRBV10-1 to TRBJ2-3, with TRBD2 as a possible D gene (6 bases). V dropped 0 bases and J dropped 9 bases, with 10 bases sitting between them. Per germline, CDR1 WNHNN and CDR2 SYGVQD (reference sequence). The CDR3 consists of 13 residues. DNA for the CDR3: TGCGCCAGCAGTGAGTCGGGGGGAAGAACGCAGTATTTT. Its protein is CASSESGGRTQYF.

For this clone: The sample has other DNA sequences that encode this CDR3 too. The V gene is TRBV6-5, the J gene TRBJ1-1; a weak D match, TRBD1 (6 bases). The V end was cut by 5 bases, the J end by 1 base, with 8 bases between. Germline CDR1 reads MNHEY; CDR2 reads SVGAGI. CDR3 size: 13 residues. The CDR3 sequence: CASSRRGNTEAFF. The CDR3 bases are TGTGCCAGCAGTCGCAGGGGGAACACTGAAGCTTTCTTT.

Only a few counts were recorded for this clone. J is TRBJ1-1 and V is TRBV7-2, with 8 nucleotides matching TRBD1. CDR3 size: 16 residues. CDR1 and CDR2 (germline): SGHTA, FQGNSA. With 5 bases clipped from V and 4 bases from J, the junction kept 12 bases outside the gene matches. CDR3 nucleotide sequence: TGTGCCAGCAGCCCCTCGGGACAGGCCTTGGGCACTGAAGCTTTCTTT. This codes for CASSPSGQALGTEAFF.

The chain uses TRBV27 and TRBJ1-4; D perhaps matches TRBD1 (5 bases). Germline values: CDR1 MNHEY, CDR2 SMNVEV (reference sequence). The CDR3 has 15 residues. Trimming stripped 0 bases from V and 8 bases from J, with 13 bases between. The CDR3 here is CASSLSRSGKEKLFF. The DNA for the CDR3 is TGTGCCAGCAGTTTATCGCGGTCAGGGAAGGAAAAACTGTTTTTT.

This clone was seen only a few times. The chain employs TRBV18 and TRBJ2-5; tentatively, D is TRBD1 (6 bases). Germline CDR1 is KGHSH and CDR2 is LQKENI. This CDR3 region has 13 residues. The germline V and J ends were trimmed by 2 bases and 3 bases, with 7 bases remaining between them. The CDR3 sequence is CASSPYREETQYF. CDR3 bases: TGTGCCAGCTCACCATACAGGGAAGAGACCCAGTACTTC.

The V and J genes are TRBV5-8 and TRBJ1-5; no clear D gene. This CDR3 region has 17 residues. From germline, CDR1 is SGHTS and CDR2 YDEGEE. Trimming removed 2 bases at V and 6 bases at J, with 21 bases between. The CDR3 reads CASSFPAPRGVGQPQHF. The DNA of the CDR3 is TGTGCCAGCAGCTTTCCCGCCCCTCGGGGTGTGGGTCAGCCCCAGCATTTT.

This clone appeared a few times. The rearrangement links TRBV19 to TRBJ1-2, with D unresolved. V was trimmed by 3 bases and J by 8 bases, leaving 10 bases between them. Germline CDR1 and CDR2: LNHDA and SQIVND (reference sequence). CDR3 length: 12 residues. The CDR3 DNA reads as TGTGCCAGTAGTATCCGGTTTAACGGCTACACCTTC. Amino acids: CASSIRFNGYTF. The variable domain in full, with the rest retrieved from reference TRBV19 and TRBJ1-2, is DGGITQSPKYLFRKEGQNVTLSCEQNLNHDAMYWYRQDPGQGLRLIYYSQIVNDFQKGDIAEGYSVSREKKESFPLTVTSAQKNPTAFYLCASSIRFNGYTFGSGTRLTVV.

CDR3 DNA: TGTGCCAGCAGTGTAGCAGGGACAGGGTATTCAGAGACCCAGTACTTC. Protein sequence: CASSVAGTGYSETQYF. The chain recombines TRBV2 with TRBJ2-5; 9 bases are shared with TRBD1. CDR1 SNHLY and CDR2 FYNNEI come from the germline V gene. CDR3 length: 16 residues. V trimming: 4 bases; J trimming: 4 bases; junction bases outside the gene matches: 10.

The J gene is TRBJ2-1, the V gene TRBV6-1; D is perhaps TRBD2 (6 bases). The CDR3 covers 16 residues. Trimming left V 2 bases short and J 3 bases short, with 14 bases between. Germline V gene data show CDR1 as MNHNS and CDR2 as SASEGT. CDR3 coding DNA: TGTGCCAGCAGTGAACAGGCGGCGGGGAACTACAATGAGCAGTTCTTC. Amino acids: CASSEQAAGNYNEQFF.

With regard to this clone: Its ends do not fully match the called genes, so a read error is possible. This chain uses TRBV27 with TRBJ1-1, with a possible D match to TRBD1 (5 bases). The CDR3 consists of 14 residues. Germline loops: CDR1 MNHEY, CDR2 SMNVEV (reference sequence). The chain's CDR3 is CAGSYRGGSTEAFF. The CDR3 nucleotides read TGTGCCGGCAGTTATCGCGGGGGGAGCACTGAAGCTTTCTTT.

The J gene is TRBJ2-7, the V gene TRBV10-1; no firm D call. Germline lookup yields CDR1 WNHNN and CDR2 SYGVQD (reference sequence). With 3 bases removed from V and 4 bases from J, the gap between germline ends came to 16 bases. The CDR3 length is 15 residues. CDR3 in amino acids: CASSDWPTGGYEQYF. In DNA, the CDR3 is TGCGCCAGCAGTGATTGGCCCACGGGTGGGTACGAGCAGTACTTC.

The chain combines TRBV11-1 with TRBJ1-6; TRBD1 matches at 8 bases. V lost 0 bases to trimming and J lost 8 bases; unmatched junction nucleotides: 3. There are 15 residues in the CDR3. CDR1 is SGHAT, CDR2 FQDESV, per germline (reference sequence). For the CDR3, the DNA is TGTGCCAGCAGCTTAGCGGACAGGGACTATTCACCCCTCCACTTT. This translates into CASSLADRDYSPLHF.

This clone appeared a single time. The chain recombines TRBV30 with TRBJ2-3; D is undetermined. The CDR3 is 11 residues long. V gave up 2 bases and J gave up 3 bases, with 3 bases separating them. Germline V lookup: CDR1 GTSNPN, CDR2 SVGIG (reference sequence). CDR3 region: CAWSPTDTQYF. CDR3 DNA sequence: TGTGCCTGGAGTCCAACAGATACGCAGTATTTT.

This rearrangement joins TRBV11-2 to TRBJ1-1; D uncertain. Trimming left V 1 base short and J 11 bases short, with 14 bases between. Germline loops: CDR1 SGHAT, CDR2 FQNNGV. The CDR3 totals 13 residues. The CDR3 spells CASSLGPDRGAFF. In DNA form, the CDR3 reads TGTGCCAGCAGCTTAGGGCCCGATAGAGGGGCTTTCTTT.

The V and J genes are TRBV6-6 and TRBJ2-3; 11 bases are a match to TRBD2. The CDR3 runs to 16 residues. V shed 3 bases, J shed 4 bases, and the junction held 6 bases outside the gene matches. Germline V lookup: CDR1 MNHNY, CDR2 SVGAGI (reference sequence). The CDR3 DNA follows: TGTGCCAGCAGTTATGTTCTAGCGGGGGGTCCAGATACGCAGTATTTT. Translated: CASSYVLAGGPDTQYF.

V gene TRBV2 combines with J gene TRBJ2-3; D remains ambiguous. CDR1 and CDR2 (germline): SNHLY, FYNNEI. Trimming removed 8 bases from V and 6 bases from J, with 9 bases in between. The CDR3 covers 11 residues. The CDR3 nucleotides read TGTGCCAGCCCCGACGGGGATACGCAGTATTTT. Translation: CASPDGDTQYF.

This chain connects TRBV6-1 to TRBJ2-7, with D uncertain. V lost 5 bases and J 2 bases, leaving 10 bases between the germline ends. The length of the CDR3 is 13 residues. The germline CDR1 and CDR2 sequences are MNHNS and SASEGT. The CDR3 DNA sequence: TGTGCCAGCAGTTTAGCAAGTCCCTACGAGCAGTACTTC. Its protein is CASSLASPYEQYF.